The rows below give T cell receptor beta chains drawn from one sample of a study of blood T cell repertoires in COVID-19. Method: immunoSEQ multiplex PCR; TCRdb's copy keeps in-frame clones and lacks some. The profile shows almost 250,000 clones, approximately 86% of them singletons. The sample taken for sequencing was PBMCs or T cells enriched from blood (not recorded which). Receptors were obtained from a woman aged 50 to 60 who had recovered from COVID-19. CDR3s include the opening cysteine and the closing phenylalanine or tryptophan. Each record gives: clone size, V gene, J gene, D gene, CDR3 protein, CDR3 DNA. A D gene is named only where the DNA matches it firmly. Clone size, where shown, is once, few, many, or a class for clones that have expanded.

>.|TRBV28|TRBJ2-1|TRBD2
CASSPFGGSSYNEQFF
TGTGCCAGCAGTCCTTTCGGCGGGAGCTCCTACAATGAGCAGTTCTTC
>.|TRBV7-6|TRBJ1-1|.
CASSETGNTEAFF
TGTGCCAGCAGCGAAACAGGGAACACTGAAGCTTTCTTT
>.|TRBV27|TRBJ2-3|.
CASSLFGDTQYF
TGTGCCAGCAGTTTATTTGGCGATACGCAGTATTTT
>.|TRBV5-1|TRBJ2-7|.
CASSLDPLTRYEQYF
TGCGCCAGCAGCTTGGATCCTTTAACTCGCTACGAGCAGTACTTC
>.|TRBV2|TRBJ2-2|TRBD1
CASRADRGDGELFF
TGTGCCAGCAGGGCCGACAGGGGTGACGGGGAGCTGTTTTTT
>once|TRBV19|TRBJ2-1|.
CASSIRGTPYEQFF
TGTGCCAGTAGTATCCGCGGGACGCCCTACGAGCAGTTCTTC
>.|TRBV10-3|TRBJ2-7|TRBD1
CAISPGTGYYEQYF
TGTGCCATCAGCCCCGGGACAGGGTACTACGAGCAGTACTTC
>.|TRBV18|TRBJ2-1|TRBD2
CASSPRNFPAGGPSDEQFF
TGTGCCAGCTCACCACGAAATTTCCCAGCGGGAGGGCCTTCCGATGAGCAGTTCTTC
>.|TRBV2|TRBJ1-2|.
CASSPLRDGGYTF
TGTGCCAGTAGCCCTCTCAGGGATGGTGGCTACACCTTC
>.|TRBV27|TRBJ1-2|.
CASSFRGLYGGYTF
TGTGCCAGCAGTTTTCGGGGATTGTATGGCGGCTACACCTTC
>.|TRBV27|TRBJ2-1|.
CASSPIATNRDEQFF
TGTGCCAGCAGTCCAATAGCGACTAATAGGGATGAGCAGTTCTTC
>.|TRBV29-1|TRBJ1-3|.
CSVDSGNTIYF
TGCAGCGTGGACAGTGGAAACACCATATATTTT
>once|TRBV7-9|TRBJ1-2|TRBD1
CASSLVGQAVLPYGYTF
TGTGCCAGCAGCTTAGTTGGACAGGCGGTCCTTCCATATGGCTACACCTTC
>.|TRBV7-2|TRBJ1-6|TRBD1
CASSSTRQGNSPLHF
TGTGCCAGCAGCTCCACACGACAGGGTAATTCACCCCTCCACTTT
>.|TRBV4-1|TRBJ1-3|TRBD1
CASSQGQTGAFFGNTIYF
TGCGCCAGCAGCCAAGGGCAGACAGGGGCCTTCTTCGGAAACACCATATATTTT
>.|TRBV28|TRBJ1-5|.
CASSFESWGDQPQHF
TGTGCCAGCAGTTTTGAGTCCTGGGGGGATCAGCCCCAGCATTTT
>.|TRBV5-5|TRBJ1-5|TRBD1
CASSHDPGTGAYSNQPQHF
TGTGCCAGCAGCCACGATCCCGGGACAGGGGCATATAGCAATCAGCCCCAGCATTTT
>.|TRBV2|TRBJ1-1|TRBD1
CASSRTGGTTEAFF
TGTGCCAGCAGCAGGACAGGAGGTACCACTGAAGCTTTCTTT
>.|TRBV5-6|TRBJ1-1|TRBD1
CASSYRDRGLVDTEAFF
TGTGCCAGCAGCTACCGGGACAGGGGGCTTGTTGACACTGAAGCTTTCTTT
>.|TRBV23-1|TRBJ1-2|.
CASSQSANYGYTF
TGCGCCAGCAGTCAATCAGCAAACTATGGCTACACCTTC
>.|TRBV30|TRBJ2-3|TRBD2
CAWSPTRTSGSISDTQYF
TGTGCCTGGAGCCCAACCAGGACTAGCGGGAGTATTTCAGATACGCAGTATTTT
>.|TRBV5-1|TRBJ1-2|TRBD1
CARSRGSLGQGAGGYTF
TGCGCCCGCAGCAGGGGGAGTTTGGGACAGGGGGCCGGTGGCTACACCTTC
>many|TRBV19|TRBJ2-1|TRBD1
CASSPGQSYNEQFF
TGTGCCAGTAGTCCGGGACAGTCCTACAATGAGCAGTTCTTC
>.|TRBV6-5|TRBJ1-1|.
CASSYLTEAFF
TGTGCCAGCAGTTACCTTACTGAAGCTTTCTTT
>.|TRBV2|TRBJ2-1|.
CASAGRSIGYNEQFF
TGTGCCAGCGCGGGACGTTCGATTGGTTACAATGAGCAGTTCTTC
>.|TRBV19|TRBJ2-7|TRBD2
CASSIDGGGSYEQYF
TGTGCCAGTAGTATAGACGGCGGGGGTTCCTACGAGCAGTACTTC
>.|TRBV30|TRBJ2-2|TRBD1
CAWSGQGAGELFF
TGTGCCTGGAGTGGACAGGGGGCCGGGGAGCTGTTTTTT
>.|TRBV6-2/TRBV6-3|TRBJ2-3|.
CASSYYGGAVDTQYF
TGTGCCAGCAGTTATTATGGCGGAGCCGTAGATACGCAGTATTTT
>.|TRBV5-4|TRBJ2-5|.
CASSLNQAARKETQYF
TGTGCCAGCAGCTTGAATCAGGCAGCCAGGAAAGAGACCCAGTACTTC
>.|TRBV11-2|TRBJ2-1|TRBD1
CASMSSQGAGNEQFF
TGTGCCAGCATGTCGTCGCAGGGGGCTGGGAATGAGCAGTTCTTC
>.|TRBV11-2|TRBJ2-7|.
CASSSRGGRIFEQYF
TGTGCCAGCAGCTCCCGAGGAGGGAGAATCTTCGAGCAGTACTTC
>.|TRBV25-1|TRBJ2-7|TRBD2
CASSERLAGVEQYF
TGTGCCAGCAGTGAAAGGCTAGCGGGAGTTGAGCAGTACTTC
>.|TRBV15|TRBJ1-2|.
CATSRDGRGTNYGYTF
TGTGCCACCAGCAGAGATGGTAGGGGCACGAACTATGGCTACACCTTC
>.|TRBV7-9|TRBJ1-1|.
CASSTLGRAEAFF
TGTGCCAGCAGCACACTGGGCAGGGCTGAAGCTTTCTTT
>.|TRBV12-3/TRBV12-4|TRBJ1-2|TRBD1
CASSPQGARGYTF
TGTGCCAGCAGTCCTCAGGGGGCTAGGGGCTACACCTTC
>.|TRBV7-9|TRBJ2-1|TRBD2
CASSRTGAAPGGGEQFF
TGTGCCAGCAGCCGCACCGGGGCCGCCCCGGGGGGGGGTGAGCAGTTCTTC
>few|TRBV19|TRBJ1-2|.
CASTQGFTRNGYTF
TGTGCCAGTACCCAGGGATTTACCCGCAATGGCTACACCTTC
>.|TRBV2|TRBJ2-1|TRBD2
CASSSGLAQKEQFF
TGTGCCAGCAGTAGCGGACTAGCGCAGAAGGAGCAGTTCTTC
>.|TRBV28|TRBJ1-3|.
CASSPQGNSGNTIYF
TGTGCCAGCAGCCCGCAGGGGAACTCTGGAAACACCATATATTTT
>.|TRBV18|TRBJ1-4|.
CASSPSSSRGEKLFF
TGTGCCAGCTCACCCTCTTCGAGCCGAGGTGAAAAACTGTTTTTT
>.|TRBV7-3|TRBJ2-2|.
CASSFRGPQGGGELFF
TGTGCCAGCAGCTTTAGGGGACCACAAGGGGGCGGGGAGCTGTTTTTT
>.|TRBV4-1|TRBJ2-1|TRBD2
CASSPAGGDKFF
TGCGCCAGCAGCCCCGCGGGGGGGGATAAGTTCTTC